This passage covers 3 T cell receptor beta chains from one sample sequenced in a study of cytomegalovirus exposure and HLA in healthy donors. The PCR was carried out with 60 Vbeta primers and 13 Jbeta primers. The data were produced by immunoSEQ multiplex PCR, yet TCRdb's version contains in-frame clones alone and is incomplete. The sample yields 75,000 to 95,000 clones, approximately 84% seen once. The sequenced material came from PBMCs. All receptors come from a man between 18 and 35 years old in good health and CMV-seronegative.

Notes on this clone: A read error may account for a junction end that differs from germline. This chain uses TRBV7-7 with TRBJ2-3, with 7 bases matching TRBD1. Germline V gene lookup returns CDR1 SSHAT and CDR2 FNYEAQ (reference sequence). The CDR3 extends over 14 amino acids. The DNA of the CDR3 is TGTGCTAGCAGCCCGGGACAGCCCACAGATACGCAGTATTTT. Amino acid sequence: CASSPGQPTDTQYF. The variable domain in full, with the rest retrieved from reference TRBV7-7 and TRBJ2-3, is GAGVSQSPRYKVTKRGQDVTLRCDPISSHATLYWYQQALGQGPEFLTYFNYEAQPDKSGLPSDRFSAERPEGSISTLTIQRTEQRDSAMYRCASSPGQPTDTQYFGPGTRLTVL.

The chain carries TRBV7-2 and TRBJ1-1; D gene ambiguous. V lost 1 base and J 2 bases, leaving 11 bases between the germline ends. Germline V CDR1 and CDR2: SGHTA, FQGNSA. The CDR3 covers 15 residues. CDR3 sequence (DNA): TGTGCCAGCAGCTTAGGTCCTCGGGGAAACACTGAAGCTTTCTTT. It specifies CASSLGPRGNTEAFF.

This chain connects TRBV5-5 to TRBJ2-5, with D perhaps matching TRBD2 (5 bases). Germline loops: CDR1 SGHKS, CDR2 YYEKEE (reference sequence). The CDR3 runs 12 residues. V was shortened by 4 bases and J by 7 bases, with 11 bases between the two germline ends. The CDR3 region is CASSEDFGTQYF. The CDR3, as DNA: TGTGCCAGCAGCGAGGACTTTGGGACCCAGTACTTC.